Below are 7 T cell receptor beta chains sequenced from a single sample in a study of cytotoxic CD8 clonotypes in ibrutinib-treated CLL (dated by TCRdb to the early 2020s). Receptors were amplified or captured by the immunoSEQ multiplex PCR assay. As stored in TCRdb, this immuneACCESS dataset retains in-frame rearrangements with V and J assigned. A fraction of the clones does not appear; measured against another copy, unresolved V genes explain less than half of the discrepancy, and the remainder lacks a known reason. The sample table contains around 310,000 clones; only one count was recorded for around four fifths of them. Of the sample, under 8.5% falls within the top ten clones. Specimen: PBMCs, collected before ibrutinib treatment. The source is a human donor with chronic lymphocytic leukemia.

This chain uses TRBV9 with TRBJ2-4; D is possibly TRBD1 (6 bases). V lost 4 bases and J 1 base, leaving 12 bases between the germline ends. CDR3 length equals 15 residues. The germline CDR1 and CDR2 sequences are SGDLS and YYNGEE. This CDR3 is CASSKQGLAKNIQYF. Written as DNA, the CDR3 is TGTGCCAGCAGCAAACAGGGCTTGGCCAAAAACATTCAGTACTTC.

V usage is TRBV9 and J usage is TRBJ1-1; D ambiguous. Deletions cut 0 bases from V and 1 base from J, with 10 bases between. The CDR3 is 15 amino acids. CDR1 is SGDLS and CDR2 is YYNGEE in the germline V gene. This CDR3 reads CASSVAAAWNTEAFF. The CDR3 nucleotides are TGTGCCAGCAGCGTAGCGGCAGCGTGGAACACTGAAGCTTTCTTT. Together with reference TRBV9 and TRBJ1-1, the CDR3 gives the full variable domain: DSGVTQTPKHLITATGQRVTLRCSPRSGDLSVYWYQQSLDQGLQFLIQYYNGEERAKGNILERFSAQQFPDLHSELNLSSLELGDSALYFCASSVAAAWNTEAFFGQGTRLTVV.

CDR3 in amino acids: CASSRQLSGNQPQHF. CDR3 bases: TGTGCCAGTAGTAGACAGCTAAGTGGAAATCAGCCCCAGCATTTT. The J gene is TRBJ1-5, the V gene TRBV19, with a weak D call TRBD1 (5 bases). Germline CDR1 LNHDA, CDR2 SQIVND (reference sequence). The V end was cut by 4 bases, the J end by 4 bases, with 14 bases between. This CDR3 has 15 residues.

The V gene is TRBV30, the J gene TRBJ2-1, with 7 bases fitting TRBD2. The CDR3 totals 12 residues. Germline CDR1 is GTSNPN and CDR2 is SVGIG (reference sequence). V shed 8 bases and J 12 bases; nucleotides not matched to a gene: 13. The CDR3 loop reads CAGLRDSSGQFF. In DNA form, the CDR3 reads TGTGCCGGACTCCGGGACTCTAGCGGGCAGTTCTTC.

This clone was counted only a few times. The chain is built from TRBV7-2 and TRBJ1-5; the D is unclear. Trimming took off 6 bases at V and 9 bases at J, with 15 bases between the two ends. Germline CDR1 SGHTA, CDR2 FQGNSA. This CDR3 spans 13 amino acids. The DNA of the CDR3 is TGTGCCAGCAGGCTGGCGGTCGGCCGGCCCCAGCATTTT. The encoded protein is CASRLAVGRPQHF.

This clone was recorded a few times. The chain couples TRBV27 to TRBJ2-1; D is possibly TRBD2 (6 bases). V lost 5 bases and J 7 bases, leaving 18 bases between the germline ends. Germline V gene lookup returns CDR1 MNHEY and CDR2 SMNVEV (reference sequence). CDR3 length: 15 residues. As DNA, the CDR3 is TGTGCCAGCAGTAGAGGGCTAGCGATTCGGAATGAGCAGTTCTTC. This codes for CASSRGLAIRNEQFF.

The rearrangement links TRBV25-1 to TRBJ1-5; D unclear. The germline CDR1 and CDR2 sequences are MGHDK and SYGVNS. This CDR3 is 13 amino acids long. V was trimmed by 4 bases and J by 1 base, leaving 5 bases between them. The CDR3 DNA sequence: TGTGCCAGCAGTGGGAGGAGCAATCAGCCCCAGCATTTT. Residues: CASSGRSNQPQHF.